Sequencing of this T cell receptor beta chain was carried out in a study of cytotoxic CD8 clonotypes in ibrutinib-treated CLL. Study-level findings and limits: Clonality increased at ibrutinib response and stayed stable in sustained remission. At progression, however, it fell back toward baseline.

Measured with immunoSEQ multiplex PCR; TCRdb has only the in-frame clones, and not every one. The table includes over 150,000 clones, about two thirds detected once. This clone has just a few counts. Its antigen remains unknown. V lost 6 bases, J lost 2 bases, and 8 bases lay in between. Looked up from germline, CDR1 is LGHNA and CDR2 is YSLEER. This CDR3 region has 12 residues. The receptor comes from a human donor with chronic lymphocytic leukemia. This chain uses TRBV4-3 with TRBJ2-7; D is ambiguous. The material sequenced was PBMCs, taken after 24 months of ibrutinib treatment. CDR3 in amino acids: CASSTGAYEQYF. The CDR3 DNA reads TGCGCCAGCAGTACCGGAGCCTACGAGCAGTACTTC.